The 2 T cell receptor beta chains below come from one sample, sequenced in a study of post-analysis software for immune sequencing data. The study's findings and limits: A handful of TRBV segments were more frequent in patients than controls; TRBV5-6, TRBV5-1 and TRBV20-1 belonged to this group.

For these TCRs, the target antigens are not known. Each TCR beta cDNA library carried unique molecular identifiers. TCRdb re-called the PCR reads with MiXCR, one entry per CDR3 protein. The data show some 890,000 distinct CDR3 sequences, roughly half seen once. The sample comprised blood. These receptors were obtained from a girl aged 10 to 17 with multiple sclerosis.

The J gene is TRBJ2-5, the V gene TRBV20-1; 15 bases map to TRBD2. This CDR3 is built from 19 residues. V lost 4 bases and J lost 1; bases outside the gene matches: 13. Germline CDR1 DFQATT, CDR2 SNEGSKA (reference sequence). The CDR3 sequence: CSANPYGLAGGYRQETQYF. As DNA, the CDR3 is TGCAGTGCTAATCCTTACGGACTAGCGGGAGGGTATCGCCAAGAGACCCAGTACTTC.

V usage is TRBV7-6 and J usage is TRBJ2-5; D not resolved. Germline CDR1 is SGHVS and CDR2 is FNYEAQ. The V end lost 4 bases, the J end lost 5 bases, and 17 bases lay between the germline ends. The CDR3 is 15 amino acids. The CDR3 sequence is CASSSTLRALETQYF. The CDR3 nucleotides read TGTGCCAGCAGCTCCACACTTCGGGCTCTGGAGACCCAGTACTTC.